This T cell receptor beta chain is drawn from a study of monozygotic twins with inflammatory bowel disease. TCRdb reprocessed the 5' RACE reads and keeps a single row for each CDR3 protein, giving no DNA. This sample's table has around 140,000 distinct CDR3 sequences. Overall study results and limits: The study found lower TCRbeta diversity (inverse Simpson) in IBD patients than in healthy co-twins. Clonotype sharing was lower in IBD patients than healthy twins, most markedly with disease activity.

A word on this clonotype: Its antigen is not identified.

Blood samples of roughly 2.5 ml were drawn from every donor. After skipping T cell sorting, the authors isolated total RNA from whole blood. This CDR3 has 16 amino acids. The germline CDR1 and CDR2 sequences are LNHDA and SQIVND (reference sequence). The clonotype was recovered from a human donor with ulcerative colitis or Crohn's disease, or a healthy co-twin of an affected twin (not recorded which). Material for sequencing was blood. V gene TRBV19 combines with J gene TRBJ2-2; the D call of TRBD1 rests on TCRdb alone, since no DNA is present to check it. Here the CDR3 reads CASSLWDRGNTGELFF.